The clone carrying this TCR beta chain was counted many times. Listed TCR primers and previously described methods were used for bulk TCR libraries. TCRdb used MiXCR to reprocess the PCR reads, holding one entry per CDR3 protein. The table has 350,000 or so distinct CDR3 sequences, 20% to 25% seen once. This entry comes from a study of molecular identifiers for immune sequencing clone quantification. Libraries for naive CD8 T cells, which were made from about 20,000 to 1,000,000 sorted cells, drew on 10%, 30% or 50% of the RNA. Sorting selected naive CD8 T cells with a CD8+CD4-CCR7+CD45RA+ phenotype. Germline CDR1 SNHLY, CDR2 FYNNEI. With 5 bases removed from V and 7 bases from J, the gap between germline ends came to 17 bases. The length of the CDR3 is 14 residues.

The rearrangement joins TRBV2 to TRBJ1-1; D not resolved. The sample taken for sequencing was naive CD8+ T cells from blood, with Jurkat cell RNA spiked in. Subset noted: FACS-sorted CD8+CD4-CCR7+CD45RA+ naive T cells. This sequence originates from a human donor in good health. Some libraries in this study had Jurkat cell RNA spiked in. CDR3 DNA: TGTGCCAGCAGTATAAAGGTCGGAGGGTTTGAAGCTTTCTTT. Translation: CASSIKVGGFEAFF.